This entry is about one T cell receptor (beta chain). These data come from a study of blood T cell repertoires in COVID-19. Overall study: The United States, Italy and Spain supplied acute and convalescent COVID-19 samples. T cells, B-cell-depleted T cells, or PBMCs supplied cDNA or gDNA.

Germline V CDR1 and CDR2: SGHTA, FQGNSA. With 2 bases removed from V and 2 bases from J, the gap between germline ends came to 13 bases. The CDR3 totals 15 residues. Original processing notes: Nucleated cell number was recorded as an estimate derived from reference gene primer amplification. TCRdb's copy holds only in-frame clones and misses some; the assay was immunoSEQ multiplex PCR. V and J calls and clone size come straight from that table; D and trimming were deduced from the DNA. The sample lists fewer than 300,000 clones; approximately 85% were seen once. The clonotype originates from a woman under 40 with acute or convalescent COVID-19. Source material: peripheral blood. The genes are TRBV7-2 and TRBJ2-7; a possible D gene is TRBD1 (6 bases). CDR3 amino acids: CASSLLTGRAYEQYF. DNA for the CDR3: TGTGCCAGCAGCTTATTAACAGGGCGAGCCTACGAGCAGTACTTC.